This T cell receptor beta chain is from a study of blood T cells in healthy people across ages. Study-wide results and caveats: Relative to aged donors, long-lived donors carried more naive CD4+ cells and displayed higher diversity.

This clonotype occurred a few times. Its antigen is currently unknown. The authors ran a second PCR of roughly 6 to 11 cycles using a sample-barcoded 5' primer and a J-beta primer mix. MiXCR was run by TCRdb on the 5' RACE reads, yielding one entry per CDR3 protein. The table lists 1.5 million to 2 million distinct CDR3 sequences, about 28% of them singletons, with less than 9.5% in the top ten. Trimming pared 7 bases from V and 1 base from J, leaving 7 bases between. The CDR3 has 12 amino acids. This clonotype was obtained from a woman aged 25 to 45 in good health. The chain is built from TRBV12-3 or TRBV12-4 and TRBJ1-1; D is ambiguous. The sequenced material came from blood. CDR3 sequence reads: CASTQQNTEAFF. The CDR3 DNA sequence: TGTGCCAGCACTCAGCAGAACACTGAAGCTTTCTTT.